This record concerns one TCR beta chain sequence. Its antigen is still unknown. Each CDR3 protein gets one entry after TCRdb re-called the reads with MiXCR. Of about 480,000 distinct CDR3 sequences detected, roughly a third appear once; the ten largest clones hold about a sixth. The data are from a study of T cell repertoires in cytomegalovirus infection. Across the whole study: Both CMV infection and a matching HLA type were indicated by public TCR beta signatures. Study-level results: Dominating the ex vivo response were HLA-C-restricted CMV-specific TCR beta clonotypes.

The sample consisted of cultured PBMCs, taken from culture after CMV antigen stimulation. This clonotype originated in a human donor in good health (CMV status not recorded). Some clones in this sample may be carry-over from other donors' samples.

The CDR3 spells CASSPTGIGEQFF. In DNA form, the CDR3 reads TGTGCCAGTAGCCCTACAGGGATTGGTGAGCAGTTCTTC. The chain joins TRBV19 to TRBJ2-1; perhaps TRBD1 as D (6 bases). Germline V gene data show CDR1 as LNHDA and CDR2 as SQIVND (reference sequence). V lost 6 bases and J 9 bases, leaving 15 bases between the germline ends. The CDR3 extends over 13 amino acids.